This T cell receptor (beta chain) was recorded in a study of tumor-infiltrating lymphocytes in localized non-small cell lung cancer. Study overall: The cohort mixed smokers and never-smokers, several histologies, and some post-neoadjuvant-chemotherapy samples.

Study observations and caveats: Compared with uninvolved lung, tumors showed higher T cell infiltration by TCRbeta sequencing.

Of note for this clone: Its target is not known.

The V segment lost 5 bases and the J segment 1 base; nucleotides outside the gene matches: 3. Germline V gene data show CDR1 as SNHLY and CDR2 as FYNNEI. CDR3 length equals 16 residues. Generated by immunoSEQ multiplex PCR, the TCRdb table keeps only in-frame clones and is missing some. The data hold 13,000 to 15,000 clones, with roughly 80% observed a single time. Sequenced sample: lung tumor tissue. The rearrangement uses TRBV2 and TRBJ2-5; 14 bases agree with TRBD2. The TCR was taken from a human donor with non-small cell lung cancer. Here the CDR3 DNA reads TGTGCCAGCAGTCAAGGACTAGCGGGAGGCCAAGAGACCCAGTACTTC. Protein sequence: CASSQGLAGGQETQYF.